The 30 T cell receptor beta chains below all came from one sample that was sequenced in a study of blood T cell repertoires in COVID-19. TCRdb keeps only in-frame clones here, not all; method: immunoSEQ multiplex PCR. The top ten hold roughly 7% of the sample, which has about 300,000 clones, about 87% seen once. The sequencing input was peripheral blood. Receptor source: a woman aged 25 to 39 who had recovered from COVID-19.

This clone was counted only a few times. The chain carries TRBV25-1 and TRBJ1-1, with 8 bases that match TRBD1. V was clipped by 5 bases and J by 5 bases; unmatched bases: 10. Germline loops: CDR1 MGHDK, CDR2 SYGVNS. The CDR3 is 15 residues long. The CDR3 DNA reads TGTGCCAGCAGTATTCCGGGACAGGAACGGACTGAAGCTTTCTTT. It codes for CASSIPGQERTEAFF.

This chain connects TRBV28 to TRBJ2-7; a weak D match, TRBD1 (5 bases). V was shortened by 6 bases and J by 4 bases, with 7 bases between the two germline ends. CDR1 and CDR2 from the germline V gene are MDHEN and SYDVKM. The CDR3 spans 11 residues. CDR3 residues: CASRYRYEQYF. As DNA, the CDR3 is TGTGCCAGCAGGTACAGGTACGAGCAGTACTTC.

This rearrangement joins TRBV5-1 to TRBJ2-4; 8 nucleotides match TRBD2. V lost 0 bases, J lost 1 base, and 3 bases stayed unmatched. Looked up from germline, CDR1 is SGHRS and CDR2 is YFSETQ. The CDR3 has 16 residues. CDR3 sequence (DNA): TGCGCCAGCAGCTTGGCGCCTAGCGGGGCCAAAAACATTCAGTACTTC. This gives the protein CASSLAPSGAKNIQYF.

The rearrangement uses TRBV15 and TRBJ2-3; 7 positions agree with TRBD2. CDR1 is LNHNV and CDR2 is YYDKDF in the germline V gene (reference sequence). V gave up 8 bases and J gave up 6 bases; unmatched junction bases: 8. The CDR3 totals 13 residues. The CDR3 loop reads CATSSGGTDTQYF. Here the CDR3 DNA reads TGTGCCACCTCTTCCGGGGGGACGGATACGCAGTATTTT.

The chain recombines TRBV7-3 with TRBJ1-3, with 7 bases that match TRBD1. The CDR3 consists of 16 residues. Germline CDR1 is SGHTA and CDR2 is FQGTGA. V shed 2 bases, J shed 2 bases, and the junction held 6 bases outside the gene matches. The CDR3 loop is CASSLESRGPGNTIYF. Here the CDR3 DNA reads TGTGCCAGCAGCTTAGAATCTAGGGGGCCTGGAAACACCATATATTTT.

This chain uses TRBV6-6 with TRBJ2-7, with 9 nucleotides matching TRBD2. The CDR3 has 14 residues. CDR1 and CDR2 (germline): MNHNY, SVGAGI (reference sequence). The junction had 4 bases not matched to a gene; V was cut back by 7 bases and J by 0 bases. The CDR3 DNA reads TGTGCCAGCACCCCTAGCGGGAACTCCTACGAGCAGTACTTC. Its translation is CASTPSGNSYEQYF.

The chain links TRBV28 to TRBJ2-3; D unresolved. CDR3 length equals 13 residues. CDR1 and CDR2 (germline): MDHEN, SYDVKM. Trimming shortened V by 8 bases and J by 1 base, and 10 bases separated the two germline ends. Written as DNA, the CDR3 is TGTGCCAGCCATACTTTAGGCACAGATACGCAGTATTTT. Translation: CASHTLGTDTQYF.

The CDR3: CASRPRERGGQSTDTQYF. The CDR3 region has the DNA TGTGCCAGCAGGCCGAGGGAGCGGGGGGGTCAAAGCACAGATACGCAGTATTTT. This sequence joins TRBV5-4 and TRBJ2-3; 10 bases line up with TRBD2. Germline-derived CDR1 and CDR2 are SGHNT and YYREEE (reference sequence). V lost 5 bases and J lost 0; bases outside the gene matches: 12. The CDR3 extends over 18 amino acids.

The rearrangement joins TRBV6-6 to TRBJ1-1; TRBD1 is a possible D gene (6 bases). Trimming stripped 6 bases from V and 1 base from J, with 9 bases between. CDR3 size: 13 residues. Per germline, CDR1 MNHNY and CDR2 SVGAGI (reference sequence). The CDR3: CASSRGQNTEAFF. CDR3 nucleotide sequence: TGTGCCAGCAGCAGGGGCCAGAACACTGAAGCTTTCTTT.

This clone is a singleton in its sample. This sequence joins TRBV7-8 and TRBJ2-6; weak D call: TRBD1 (7 bases). Germline V gene data show CDR1 as SGHVS and CDR2 as FQNEAQ. V dropped 5 bases and J dropped 0 bases, with 14 bases sitting between them. The CDR3 length is 17 residues. Here the CDR3 reads CASSAGQFISGANVLTF. The CDR3 DNA follows: TGTGCCAGCAGCGCGGGACAGTTTATCTCTGGGGCCAACGTCCTGACTTTC.

This clone was seen just once. This chain joins TRBV3-1 (or the pseudogene TRBV3-2) and TRBJ1-2; no definite D call. CDR1 LGHDT and CDR2 YNNKEL come from the germline V gene (reference sequence). V dropped 4 bases and J dropped 7 bases, with 16 bases sitting between them. This CDR3 has 14 residues. The CDR3 sequence: CASSPVGVSFGYTF. The CDR3 coding sequence is TGTGCCAGCAGCCCTGTCGGGGTTTCTTTTGGCTACACCTTC.

V gene TRBV28 combines with J gene TRBJ1-6, with D possibly matching TRBD1 (5 bases). This CDR3 has 15 residues. Trimming cost V 1 base and J 10 bases, with 14 bases left between them. Germline CDR1 is MDHEN and CDR2 is SYDVKM. The CDR3 spells CASSLSGQGDSPLHF. Here the CDR3 DNA reads TGTGCCAGCAGTTTATCAGGGCAGGGTGACTCACCCCTCCACTTT.

The chain is built from TRBV11-2 and TRBJ1-4, with TRBD1 matching 7 bases. The CDR3 is 15 residues long. The germline CDR1 and CDR2 sequences are SGHAT and FQNNGV. Trimming took 6 bases from V and 4 from J; bases not matched to a gene: 8. The CDR3 spells CASSRSGGLNEKLFF. CDR3 bases: TGTGCCAGCAGTCGTTCAGGGGGTCTTAATGAAAAACTGTTTTTT.

A few counts support this clone. The chain recombines TRBV21-1 with TRBJ1-5; TRBD1 is the table's D call and was not checked against the DNA. TRBV21-1 constitutes a pseudogene. The CDR3 covers 17 residues. CDR3 sequence (DNA): TGTGCCAGCAGCAAAGTGACAGGGGGCTGTAGCAATCAGCCCCAGCATTTT. Translated, it gives CASSKVTGGCSNQPQHF.

This chain uses TRBV7-8 with TRBJ2-3; tentative D call: TRBD1 (6 bases). Trimming took 2 bases from V and 0 from J, leaving 6 bases between them. Germline CDR1 SGHVS, CDR2 FQNEAQ. CDR3 length equals 14 residues. The CDR3 DNA reads TGTGCCAGCAGCTTACAGGGGAGCACAGATACGCAGTATTTT. This sequence encodes CASSLQGSTDTQYF.

This sequence joins TRBV15 and TRBJ1-5, with 9 bases lining up with TRBD1. CDR3 length: 19 amino acids. After removal of 3 bases from V and 1 base from J, the junction contained 13 bases not matched to a gene. Germline CDR1 reads LNHNV; CDR2 reads YYDKDF (reference sequence). CDR3 sequence: CATSSNTGTGSVSNQPQHF. In nucleotides, the CDR3 is TGTGCCACCAGCAGCAATACCGGGACAGGGTCCGTCAGCAATCAGCCCCAGCATTTT.

The V gene is TRBV28, the J gene TRBJ2-5; 7 bases are a match to TRBD1. There are 17 residues in the CDR3. V gave up 6 bases and J gave up 3 bases; unmatched junction bases: 16. CDR1 is MDHEN, CDR2 SYDVKM, per germline. The CDR3 region is CASRQSLDRRRKETQYF. CDR3 nucleotides: TGTGCCAGCAGGCAATCATTGGACAGGAGGAGGAAAGAGACCCAGTACTTC.

This clone showed up just once. The V gene is TRBV6-5, the J gene TRBJ1-3; TRBD1 matches at 7 bases. V trimming: 0 bases; J trimming: 5 bases; junction bases outside the gene matches: 4. The CDR3 extends over 15 amino acids. CDR1 and CDR2 (germline): MNHEY, SVGAGI. The CDR3 loop is CASSYSNRGRNTIYF. Written as DNA, the CDR3 is TGTGCCAGCAGTTACTCGAACAGGGGTAGAAACACCATATATTTT.

V gene TRBV4-1 combines with J gene TRBJ2-5; 12 bases align to TRBD2. The V and J ends lost 3 bases and 4 bases, in that order; junction bases with no gene match: 3. The germline V gene has CDR1 MGHRA and CDR2 YSYEKL. The CDR3 sequence is 15 residues long. The CDR3 reads CASSQASGGGETQYF. In nucleotides, the CDR3 is TGCGCCAGCAGCCAGGCTAGCGGGGGGGGAGAGACCCAGTACTTC.

This sequence joins TRBV10-3 and TRBJ1-5, with 8 bases lining up with TRBD1. CDR1 is ENHRY and CDR2 is SYGVKD in the germline V gene. V trimming: 3 bases; J trimming: 4 bases; junction bases outside the gene matches: 5. The CDR3 covers 15 residues. CDR3 DNA sequence: TGTGCCATCAGTGACAACAGGGGGAGGAATCAGCCCCAGCATTTT. Translated, it gives CAISDNRGRNQPQHF.

This clone was seen once. The rearrangement links TRBV4-3 to TRBJ1-6; TRBD1 is a possible D gene (6 bases). CDR1 is LGHNA and CDR2 is YSLEER in the germline V gene. The CDR3 covers 15 residues. The V end lost 1 base, the J end lost 7 bases, and 11 bases lay between the germline ends. This chain's CDR3 is CASSQGGQVNSPLHF. CDR3 DNA sequence: TGCGCCAGCAGCCAAGGGGGGCAGGTCAATTCACCCCTCCACTTT.

The V and J genes are TRBV30 and TRBJ1-1; D possibly corresponds to TRBD1 (5 bases). This CDR3 region has 15 residues. Germline loops: CDR1 GTSNPN, CDR2 SVGIG (reference sequence). Trimming left V 1 base short and J 6 bases short, with 18 bases between. The CDR3 sequence: CAWSEGRGGRAEAFF. CDR3 coding DNA: TGTGCCTGGAGTGAGGGGAGGGGTGGTAGGGCTGAAGCTTTCTTT.

This sequence joins TRBV2 and TRBJ2-3; D might be TRBD1 (7 bases). Between the trimmed V and J ends, which lost 7 bases and 2 bases, there was a span of 13 bases. The CDR3 spans 14 residues. CDR1 and CDR2 from the germline V gene are SNHLY and FYNNEI. This CDR3 reads CASMRDRNTDTQYF. The CDR3 region has the DNA TGTGCCAGCATGCGGGACAGAAACACAGATACGCAGTATTTT.

The chain recombines TRBV4-2 with TRBJ1-5; D may be TRBD1 (5 bases). In germline, CDR1 is LGHNA, CDR2 YNFKEQ. This CDR3 spans 17 amino acids. Trimming took off 0 bases at V and 3 bases at J, with 15 bases between the two ends. CDR3 bases: TGTGCCAGCAGCCAAGATCGGGAGGGGTGGACCAATCAGCCCCAGCATTTT. As protein: CASSQDREGWTNQPQHF.

V gene TRBV21-1 combines with J gene TRBJ2-7; the table's D gene call, TRBD1, was not cross checked with the DNA. TRBV21-1 is tagged as a pseudogene. The CDR3 has 14 residues. The CDR3 bases are TGTGCCAGCAGCACGGACAGGGGGGGATACGAGCAGTACTTC. This encodes CASSTDRGGYEQYF.

V is TRBV7-2 and J is TRBJ2-7; TRBD2 matches 8 bases. The V segment lost 0 bases and the J segment 6 bases; nucleotides outside the gene matches: 4. Germline V gene sequence: CDR1 SGHTA, CDR2 FQGNSA. The CDR3 is 14 amino acids. As DNA, the CDR3 is TGTGCCAGCAGCTTAGCGGCGGGGGGTATCGAGCAGTACTTC. Translated, it gives CASSLAAGGIEQYF.

The rearrangement uses TRBV28 and TRBJ1-2, with 7 nucleotides matching TRBD1. CDR3 size: 15 residues. Unmatched junction bases numbered 7, after V lost 2 bases and J lost 4 bases. Germline V gene data show CDR1 as MDHEN and CDR2 as SYDVKM. In nucleotides, the CDR3 is TGTGCCAGCAGTTTAATTCCGAGGACAGGCTATGGCTACACCTTC. Protein: CASSLIPRTGYGYTF.

The genes are TRBV5-8 and TRBJ1-2; D is unresolved. The CDR3 loop spans 13 amino acids. V lost 0 bases and J 2 bases, leaving 5 bases between the germline ends. Per the germline V gene, CDR1 is SGHTS and CDR2 is YDEGEE. Written as DNA, the CDR3 is TGTGCCAGCAGCTTGGCCTCCAACTATGGCTACACCTTC. This codes for CASSLASNYGYTF.

The rearrangement uses TRBV19 and TRBJ2-3, with 11 bases aligning to TRBD1. V shed 5 bases, J shed 6 bases, and the junction held 7 bases outside the gene matches. Germline V gene sequence: CDR1 LNHDA, CDR2 SQIVND (reference sequence). The CDR3 consists of 15 residues. The CDR3 DNA sequence: TGTGCCAGTAGTGGAGGACAGGGGGCAGGTGATACGCAGTATTTT. Amino acid sequence: CASSGGQGAGDTQYF. The full variable domain, its missing parts supplied by reference TRBV19 and TRBJ2-3, is DGGITQSPKYLFRKEGQNVTLSCEQNLNHDAMYWYRQDPGQGLRLIYYSQIVNDFQKGDIAEGYSVSREKKESFPLTVTSAQKNPTAFYLCASSGGQGAGDTQYFGPGTRLTVL.

This chain links TRBV5-6 with TRBJ1-3; D is unclear. The V gene lost 1 base and the J gene lost 0 bases, with 11 bases spanning the gap. The germline CDR1 and CDR2 sequences are SGHDT and YYEEEE. The CDR3 runs 16 residues. The CDR3 is CASSLQHLFSGNTIYF. CDR3 coding DNA: TGTGCCAGCAGCTTGCAACACCTCTTCTCTGGAAACACCATATATTTT.